This T cell receptor beta chain derives from a study of shared clonotypes between healthy human individuals. Study-wide findings and caveats: Clonotypes not shared had lower generation probabilities than those common to all four donors.

TCRdb's table, derived via immunoSEQ multiplex PCR, lists solely in-frame clones and lacks some. The sample has just over 2,000,000 clones, over 85% seen once. As to this clone: Its antigen is still unknown.

This CDR3 has 19 residues. The V end lost 2 bases, the J end lost 1 base, and 19 bases lay between the germline ends. Germline CDR1 is SGDLS and CDR2 is YYNGEE. This chain connects TRBV9 to TRBJ1-6; the D gene is possibly TRBD1 (5 bases). The sample taken for sequencing was naive CD4+ T cells sorted from blood. Subset here: CD45RA+ positively selected. The origin of this receptor is a man between 18 and 35 years old in good health. This chain's CDR3 is CASSVGEKGVKSYNSPLHF. The CDR3 nucleotides read TGTGCCAGCAGCGTGGGTGAGAAAGGGGTGAAGTCCTATAATTCACCCCTCCACTTT.